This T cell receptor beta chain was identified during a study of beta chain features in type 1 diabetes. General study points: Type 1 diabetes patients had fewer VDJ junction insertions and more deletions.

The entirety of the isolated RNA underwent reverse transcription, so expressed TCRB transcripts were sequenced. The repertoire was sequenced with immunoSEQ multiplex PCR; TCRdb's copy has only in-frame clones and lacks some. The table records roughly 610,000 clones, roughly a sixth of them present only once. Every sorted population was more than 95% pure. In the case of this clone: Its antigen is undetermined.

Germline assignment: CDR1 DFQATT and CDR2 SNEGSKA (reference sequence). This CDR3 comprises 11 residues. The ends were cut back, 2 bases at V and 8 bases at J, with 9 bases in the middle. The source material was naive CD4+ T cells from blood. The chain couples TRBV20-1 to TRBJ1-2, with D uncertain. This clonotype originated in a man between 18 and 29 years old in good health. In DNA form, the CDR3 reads TGCAGTGCTAGAATCGGGGTGGGCTACACCTTC. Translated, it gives CSARIGVGYTF.